This T cell receptor beta chain was captured in a study of T cells after yellow fever vaccination. On the study more broadly: Any fraction with a low cell number was prepared using SMART-Seq v4 Ultra Low Input. Study observations and caveats: After the booster, 95% to 98% of CD4 and around nine tenths of CD8 primary-response clones were re-detected.

Concerning this clonotype itself: The target antigen is unknown.

TCRdb re-called the 5' RACE reads with MiXCR, one entry per CDR3 protein. The profile shows some 420,000 distinct CDR3 sequences, around 20% of them singletons. Germline values: CDR1 SGHVS, CDR2 FQNEAQ. The length of the CDR3 is 14 residues. V lost 5 bases to trimming and J lost 6 bases, with 14 bases between them. This clonotype originated in a man aged 18 to 35 who received the YFV17D yellow fever vaccine. The chain couples TRBV7-8 to TRBJ1-5, with D perhaps TRBD1 (6 bases). Sample: PBMCs, taken before the yellow fever booster vaccination. The CDR3 protein is CASSPAGARQPQHF. The CDR3 DNA sequence: TGTGCCAGCAGCCCGGCGGGGGCGCGTCAGCCCCAGCATTTT.